The entry below describes one TCR beta chain. A few counts support this clonotype. It lacks a known antigen. Within one base of it there is no much larger clone, and no base qualities were kept. These reads were obtained on an Illumina NovaSeq 6000. TCR cDNA was synthesized by 5'RACE template switching, through which a universal primer site and unique molecular identifiers were introduced. Priming of cDNA synthesis was performed from both the TCR alpha and TCR beta constant segments. Libraries were amplified in two PCR steps, with sample barcodes and sequencing adapters added in the second step. Sequencing of the libraries was done on either Illumina HiSeq 2500 (2x100 bp) or NovaSeq (2x150 bp). Turning to the authors' computational methods: MIGEC handled demultiplexing of reads and collapsing into UMI consensus sequences, while MiXCR performed V(D)J alignment. Vaccine-responding clonotypes were identified with edgeR using replicate PBMC samples, with FDR below 0.01 and a log2 fold change above 5 up to day 15 being required. CD4 or CD8 identity was assigned to each bulk clonotype according to whether the clonotype was present at higher abundance in the sequenced CD4 repertoire or the sequenced CD8 repertoire. The public reads were reanalyzed by TCRdb: fastp trimming at Q25, MiXCR alignment, in-frame beta chains only. Here each entry gathers all rows of one CDR3 protein and keeps the most common genes and DNA. These V and J calls derive from TCRdb rather than the authors' analysis. Here the sample has about 320,000 distinct CDR3 sequences; roughly 4.3% occur a single time. The ten largest clones take up roughly a fifth of the sample.

This sample was taken from a study of T cells after yellow fever vaccination (dated by TCRdb to the late 2010s). Looking at the study overall: The SMART-Seq v4 Ultra Low Input RNA kit was used to prepare libraries from fractions with low cell numbers. Two healthy male donors made up the cohort, one aged 18 to 29 years and the other aged 30 to 40 years. Blood samples were taken at several timepoints before and after primary and secondary immunization, and bulk PBMC replicates and cell subsets were isolated. To follow T-cell clones before and after primary and booster YFV17D yellow fever vaccination, bulk TCR alpha and beta repertoires were sequenced over time.

Points the paper makes about the study in general: Computational filtering was required because FACS-sorted repertoires could contain abundant contaminating clonotypes from the bulk population. A small share of clonotypes was detected in both CD4 and CD8 compartments, with the overlap likely arising from convergent recombination. After the booster, most clones that had expanded after primary vaccination were detected again (about 97% of CD4 and around nine tenths of CD8), suggesting broad maintenance of memory. The study included only two donors, which limits how far the findings can be generalized. The secondary T-cell response was found to be weaker but faster than the primary response, with a peak reached on day 5 rather than on day 15.

Counted from cysteine to phenylalanine, this CDR3 has 15 amino acids. Only the CDR3 portion is preserved as DNA: 45 bases, with reading frame beginning at the first base. The germline V and J ends show losses of 6 bases and 6 bases respectively, and no gene match explains 7 bases of the junction. CDR1 and CDR2 (MDHEN, SYDVKM) derive from the germline V gene. This sample's treatment or condition label indicates: live attenuated yellow fever vaccine strain. Two biological replicates of bulk PBMCs were collected at each blood-draw timepoint. PBMCs were isolated from peripheral blood using a standard Ficoll-Paque protocol. TriZol was used to extract RNA from bulk PBMCs, from CD4 and CD8 fractions, and from dextramer-positive and dextramer-negative fractions.

The receptor comes from a man younger than 30 who received the YFV17D yellow fever vaccine. The chain uses TRBV28 and TRBJ2-1; 11 of the junction bases match TRBD2. The sample in question was PBMCs, obtained 15 days after the yellow fever booster vaccination. The DNA sequence is as follows: TGTGCCAGCAGCCAACTAGCGGGGGTGGGCAATGAGCAGTTCTTC. The resulting protein is CASSQLAGVGNEQFF.